Listed below are T cell receptor beta chains from one sample, sequenced in a study of blood T cell repertoires in COVID-19. Clones were read by immunoSEQ multiplex PCR, and TCRdb kept only the in-frame ones, dropping some. The data show hundreds of thousands of clones, with about 80% seen just once and 1.5% to 2% held by the top ten. Sequencing used peripheral blood. The receptors were sampled from a woman at least 80 years old with acute or convalescent COVID-19. Both conserved end residues are part of each CDR3. For some rows the clone size is stated as once, few or many, or as a class when expanded; others skip it.

v_gene	j_gene	abundance	CDR3aa
TRBV5-1	TRBJ2-1	.	CASSLGQSSYNEQFF
TRBV5-5	TRBJ1-3	.	CASSYRTGPSSGNTIYF
TRBV19	TRBJ2-3	.	CASRLAGASTDTQYF
TRBV28	TRBJ1-4	.	CASSSPDKNEKLFF
TRBV4-1	TRBJ1-4	.	CASSQVFREVRSNEKLFF
TRBV7-3	TRBJ1-1	.	CASSPQSSGKAFF
TRBV3-1/TRBV3-2	TRBJ2-2	.	CASSQLTVANTGELFF
TRBV7-8	TRBJ1-1	.	CASSRFQGSLNTEAFF
TRBV7-9	TRBJ2-1	.	CAGERGSEQFF
TRBV7-8	TRBJ2-7	.	CASTTGAGAQYF
TRBV28	TRBJ2-7	.	CASSGRAYEQYF
TRBV19	TRBJ1-5	.	CASSIATVSNQPQHF
TRBV7-6	TRBJ2-7	few	CASSQNRAGGSYEQYF
TRBV7-3	TRBJ2-5	.	CASSITSWQTQYF
TRBV5-1	TRBJ1-5	.	CASSLGDINQPQHF
TRBV7-6	TRBJ2-1	.	CASSLGRGGSYNEQFF
TRBV2	TRBJ2-2	.	CASSAVGLGGELFF
TRBV21-1	TRBJ2-5	.	CASSKLGSGGQQETQYF
TRBV18	TRBJ1-1	once	CASSLGTVMNTEAFF
TRBV5-4	TRBJ2-1	.	CASRSGTSGGRSYNEQFF
TRBV15	TRBJ2-1	.	CATSRALGQSYNEQFF
TRBV4-2	TRBJ2-7	.	CASSPLDNPSYEQYF
TRBV28	TRBJ1-2	.	CASSFWGPGGYTF